This T cell receptor beta chain was identified in a study of T-cell memory formation after mild COVID-19 (dated by TCRdb to the early 2020s). About the investigation overall: TCR sequence clusters from the two donors were found to be largely donor specific. T-cell clones expanding and contracting after mild COVID-19 in two donors were tracked by longitudinal TCRalpha and TCRbeta repertoire sequencing. The cohort comprised two young, previously healthy adult volunteers, one female and one male.

This clonotype was found many times. The antigen it binds to is not known. No much larger clonotype is one base removed from it; base qualities were not supplied. Results the study describes overall, beyond this receptor: Clones contracting from day 15 to 85 had balanced CD4/CD8 phenotypes, while a second wave expanding from day 15 to 37 was biased towards CD4+. SARS-CoV-2 specificity was not confirmed for the second-wave clones peaking on day 37. Contracting CD4+ clones were located mainly in the CM and EM memory subsets, whereas CD8+ clones were found to be enriched in EMRA. Some responding clones were detected in pre-infection memory, which suggested that pre-existing cross-reactive memory T cells had joined the SARS-CoV-2 response. Only two mild cases were covered by the study, and larger cohorts that include severe cases with pre-infection samples were considered necessary.

TCRdb records Illumina NovaSeq 6000 as the sequencer. TCRalpha and TCRbeta cDNA libraries were built by 5'RACE with constant-segment primers, adding sample barcodes and unique molecular identifiers. RNA was extracted from every sample with Trizol reagent. The libraries were amplified in two PCR steps, and the second step added a second sample barcode and Illumina TruSeq adapters. Sequencing of the libraries was done on an Illumina NovaSeq, producing 2 x 150 bp paired-end reads. Per the authors' processing: Demultiplexing of reads and collapsing into UMI-guided consensus sequences were performed with migec v1.2.7. Using mixcr v2.1.11, the UMI consensuses were aligned to TRA and TRB V and J templates and assembled into clonotypes. Clonotypes were classified as expanded or contracted when called significant by both edgeR and NoisET, with noise models trained on biological replicates. For edgeR calls, the cutoffs were a false discovery rate-adjusted p below 0.01 and a log2 fold-change threshold of 1. As an exploratory analysis of dynamics, max-normalized trajectories of the 1000 most abundant clonotypes were examined with PCA combined with hierarchical clustering. The CD4 or CD8 phenotype of responding clones was assigned using the separately sequenced CD4+ and CD8+ repertoires. The public reads were quality trimmed at Q25 with fastp and then assembled into clones with MiXCR by TCRdb, keeping productive beta chains. Here each entry gathers all rows of one CDR3 protein and keeps the most common genes and DNA. The authors' filters were not applied to this entry. Counted in this sample were some 120,000 distinct CDR3 sequences; over 15% of them appeared once. Clones ranked in the top ten supply around 4.8% of the sample.

Ficoll-Paque density gradient centrifugation was used to isolate PBMCs. Germline trimming: 1 base from V, 2 bases from J; junction bases outside gene matches: 5. The CDR1 and CDR2 encoded by the germline V gene (reference sequence) are LGHDT and YNNKEL. Reading from cysteine to phenylalanine, the CDR3 counts 16 amino acids. Only the CDR3 DNA stays, 48 bases, in frame from base 1. The receptor was derived from a man aged 18 to 30 who had mild COVID-19 (a few samples of this study predate the infection). The sample titles of this study are shuffled in the database, so cell type and time point are left out; the donor was told from shared clones. The chain links TRBV3-1 with TRBJ2-3; a stretch of 8 junction bases matches TRBD2. Sample: PBMCs or a T cell subset sorted from them (not recorded which). The CDR3 amino acid sequence is: CASSQGTAGATDTQYF. The nucleotide sequence reads as follows: TGTGCCAGCAGCCAAGGGACAGCGGGGGCCACAGATACGCAGTATTTT.